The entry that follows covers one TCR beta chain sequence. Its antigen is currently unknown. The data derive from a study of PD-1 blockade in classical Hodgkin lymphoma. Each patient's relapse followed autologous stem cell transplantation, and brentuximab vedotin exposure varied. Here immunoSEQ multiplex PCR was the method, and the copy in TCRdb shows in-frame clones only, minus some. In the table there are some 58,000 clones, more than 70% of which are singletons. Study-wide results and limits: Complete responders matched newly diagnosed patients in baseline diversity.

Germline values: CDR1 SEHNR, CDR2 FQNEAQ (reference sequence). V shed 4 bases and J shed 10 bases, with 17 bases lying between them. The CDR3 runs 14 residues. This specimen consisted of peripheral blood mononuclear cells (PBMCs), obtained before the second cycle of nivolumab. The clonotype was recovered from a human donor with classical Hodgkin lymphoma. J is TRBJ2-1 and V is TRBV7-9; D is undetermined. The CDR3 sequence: CASSYTGKLGEQFF. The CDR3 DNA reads TGTGCCAGCAGCTACACCGGAAAACTCGGGGAGCAGTTCTTC. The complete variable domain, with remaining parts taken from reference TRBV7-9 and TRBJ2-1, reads DTGVSQNPRHKITKRGQNVTFRCDPISEHNRLYWYRQTLGQGPEFLTYFQNEAQLEKSRLLSDRFSAERPKGSFSTLEIQRTEQGDSAMYLCASSYTGKLGEQFFGPGTRLTVL.